Listed here are 13 T cell receptor beta chains from one sample, sequenced in a study of cytomegalovirus exposure and HLA in healthy donors. Vbeta (60) and Jbeta (13) primers were used in the PCR. The data were produced by immunoSEQ multiplex PCR, yet TCRdb's version contains in-frame clones alone and is incomplete. This table has 160,000 or so clones, over 70% appearing once. Material for sequencing was PBMCs. The source is a man between 45 and 60 years old in good health and CMV-seropositive.

This clone has only a few counts. This chain links TRBV28 with TRBJ1-2; D unclear. This CDR3 region has 13 residues. V lost 6 bases to trimming and J lost 5 bases, with 13 bases between them. Germline V gives CDR1 MDHEN, CDR2 SYDVKM. In nucleotides, the CDR3 is TGTGCCAGCAGGGGCGAGTGGTTATATGGCTACACCTTC. Protein product: CASRGEWLYGYTF.

The genes are TRBV9 and TRBJ2-5, with D perhaps matching TRBD2 (5 bases). The J call may be in error: the DNA end matches TRBJ2-7 better. CDR3 length: 15 amino acids. Germline V gene data show CDR1 as SGDLS and CDR2 as YYNGEE. CDR3 nucleotides: TGTGCCAGCAGCGTAGCCGATGGCGGGTCCTACGAGCAGTACTTC. Translating gives CASSVADGGSYEQYF.

The V and J genes are TRBV11-2 and TRBJ2-1; 7 nucleotides line up with TRBD2. V lost 5 bases and J lost 8; bases outside the gene matches: 12. Germline values: CDR1 SGHAT, CDR2 FQNNGV. The CDR3 is 15 amino acids. CDR3 nucleotides: TGTGCCAGCAGCCCCAGGCGGGAGACTTCGGATGAGCAGTTCTTC. The encoded protein is CASSPRRETSDEQFF.

This chain connects TRBV11-2 to TRBJ2-7; 7 nucleotides line up with TRBD2. In germline, CDR1 is SGHAT, CDR2 FQNNGV. The CDR3 length is 16 residues. J gave up 4 bases and V 9 bases, and 18 bases lay outside the gene matches. CDR3 nucleotide sequence: TGTGCCAGTAGCCCGGGCGGGGGAACCCTGGGGTACGAGCAGTACTTC. This gives the protein CASSPGGGTLGYEQYF.

This chain uses TRBV27 with TRBJ2-3; tentatively, D is TRBD1 (5 bases). This CDR3 comprises 16 residues. V was trimmed by 5 bases and J by 0 bases, leaving 15 bases between them. Germline CDR1 is MNHEY and CDR2 is SMNVEV (reference sequence). CDR3 protein: CASSPPTAPSTDTQYF. CDR3 nucleotides: TGTGCCAGCAGTCCCCCGACAGCCCCTAGCACAGATACGCAGTATTTT.

This chain connects TRBV5-1 to TRBJ1-1; D is perhaps TRBD1 (6 bases). This CDR3 comprises 15 residues. The V end lost 4 bases, the J end lost 5 bases, and 18 bases lay between the germline ends. Germline lookup yields CDR1 SGHRS and CDR2 YFSETQ. CDR3: CASSPEYAGATEAFF. The CDR3 DNA reads as TGCGCCAGCAGCCCCGAGTACGCAGGGGCGACTGAAGCTTTCTTT.

The chain uses TRBV6-5 and TRBJ1-4; no definite D call. Trimming took off 5 bases at V and 10 bases at J, with 17 bases between the two ends. The CDR3 loop spans 14 amino acids. CDR1 MNHEY and CDR2 SVGAGI come from the germline V gene. The CDR3 sequence: CASSLGWEELKLFF. The CDR3 DNA reads TGTGCCAGCAGTCTGGGGTGGGAGGAATTAAAACTGTTTTTT.

The chain carries TRBV13 and TRBJ2-7; 11 bases match TRBD1. J lost 2 bases, V lost 0 bases, and 3 bases had no gene match. This CDR3 has 16 residues. Germline CDR1 PRHDT, CDR2 FYEKMQ (reference sequence). The CDR3 reads CASSLGRGQGAYEQYF. The CDR3 DNA reads TGTGCCAGCAGCTTAGGCCGGGGACAGGGGGCCTACGAGCAGTACTTC.

The chain uses TRBV15 and TRBJ2-3; 14 bases map to TRBD2. Germline trimming cut 1 base from V and 3 bases from J; bases unmatched to any gene: 0. CDR3 length equals 16 residues. Germline CDR1 is LNHNV and CDR2 is YYDKDF (reference sequence). The CDR3 protein is CATSRGTSGRTDTQYF. CDR3 DNA sequence: TGTGCCACCAGCAGAGGGACTAGCGGGAGGACAGATACGCAGTATTTT.

Here the CDR3 reads CASSYSNRGHNSPLHF. As DNA, the CDR3 is TGTGCCAGCAGTTACTCGAACAGGGGGCATAATTCACCCCTCCACTTT. The rearrangement joins TRBV6-5 to TRBJ1-6; 9 positions match TRBD1. Looked up from germline, CDR1 is MNHEY and CDR2 is SVGAGI. The CDR3 spans 16 residues. V was clipped by 0 bases and J by 5 bases; unmatched bases: 2.

This clone was found a few times. This sequence joins TRBV11-3 and TRBJ2-3; the match to TRBD1 covers 7 bases. The CDR3 spans 15 residues. V shed 5 bases and J 0 bases; nucleotides not matched to a gene: 5. Germline V lookup: CDR1 SGHNT, CDR2 YENEEA. DNA of the CDR3: TGTGCCAGCAGCGTGGGGACAGCTAGCACAGATACGCAGTATTTT. This gives the protein CASSVGTASTDTQYF. The complete variable domain, with remaining parts taken from reference TRBV11-3 and TRBJ2-3, reads EAGVVQSPRYKIIEKKQPVAFWCNPISGHNTLYWYLQNLGQGPELLIRYENEEAVDDSQLPKDRFSAERLKGVDSTLKIQPAELGDSAVYLCASSVGTASTDTQYFGPGTRLTVL.

The rearrangement joins TRBV19 to TRBJ1-5; no definite D call. The V end lost 3 bases, the J end lost 3 bases, and 12 bases lay between the germline ends. Germline CDR1 and CDR2: LNHDA and SQIVND (reference sequence). CDR3 size: 15 residues. The CDR3 DNA is TGTGCCAGTAGTATCTTCGAGGGTTACAATCAGCCCCAGCATTTT. It translates to CASSIFEGYNQPQHF.

The table lists this clone with a count of one. This rearrangement joins TRBV5-4 to TRBJ2-7; TRBD1 matches at 8 bases. This CDR3 spans 14 amino acids. V shed 5 bases and J 2 bases; nucleotides not matched to a gene: 6. Germline assignment: CDR1 SGHNT and CDR2 YYREEE (reference sequence). This chain's CDR3 is CASSRDRSTYEQYF. The CDR3 coding sequence is TGTGCCAGCAGTCGGGACAGGTCGACCTACGAGCAGTACTTC.